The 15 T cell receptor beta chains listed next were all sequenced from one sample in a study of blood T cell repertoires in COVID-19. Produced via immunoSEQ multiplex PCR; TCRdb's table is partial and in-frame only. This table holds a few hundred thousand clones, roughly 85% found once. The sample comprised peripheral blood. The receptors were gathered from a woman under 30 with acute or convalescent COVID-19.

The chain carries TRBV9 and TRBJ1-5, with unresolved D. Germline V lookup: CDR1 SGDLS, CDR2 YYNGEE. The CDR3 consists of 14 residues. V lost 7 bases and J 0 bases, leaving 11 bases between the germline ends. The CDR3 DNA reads TGTGCCAGCTCTGGGAGGTTTAGCAATCAGCCCCAGCATTTT. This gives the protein CASSGRFSNQPQHF.

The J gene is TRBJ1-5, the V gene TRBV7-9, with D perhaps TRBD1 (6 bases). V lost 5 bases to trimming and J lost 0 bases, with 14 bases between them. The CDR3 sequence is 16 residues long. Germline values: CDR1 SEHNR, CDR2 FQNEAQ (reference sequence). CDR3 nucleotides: TGTGCCAGCAGCGGACCCGGGACAAATAGCAATCAGCCCCAGCATTTT. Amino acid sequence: CASSGPGTNSNQPQHF.

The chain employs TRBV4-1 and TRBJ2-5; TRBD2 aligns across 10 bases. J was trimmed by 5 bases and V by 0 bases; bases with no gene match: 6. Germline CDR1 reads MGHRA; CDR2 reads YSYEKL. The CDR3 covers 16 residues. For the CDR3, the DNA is TGCGCCAGCAGCCAAGAGGGAGCGGGGGGGCCTGAGACCCAGTACTTC. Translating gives CASSQEGAGGPETQYF.

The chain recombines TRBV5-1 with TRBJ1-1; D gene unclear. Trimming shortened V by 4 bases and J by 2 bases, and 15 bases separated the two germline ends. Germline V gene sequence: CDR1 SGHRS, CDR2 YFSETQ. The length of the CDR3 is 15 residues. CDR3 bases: TGCGCCAGCAGCCCGGTGTTGACTTCAAACACTGAAGCTTTCTTT. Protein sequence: CASSPVLTSNTEAFF.

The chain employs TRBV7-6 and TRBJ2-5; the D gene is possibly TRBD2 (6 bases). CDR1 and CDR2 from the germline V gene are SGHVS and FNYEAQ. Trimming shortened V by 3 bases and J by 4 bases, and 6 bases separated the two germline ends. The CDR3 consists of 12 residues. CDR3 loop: CASSFGGETQYF. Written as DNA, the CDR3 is TGTGCCAGCAGCTTCGGGGGAGAGACCCAGTACTTC.

The CDR3 protein is CATSVRVVEGVNTEAFF. CDR3 sequence (DNA): TGTGCCACCAGTGTACGAGTGGTGGAGGGAGTGAACACTGAAGCTTTCTTT. The V and J genes are TRBV24-1 and TRBJ1-1; D gene unclear. The V gene's germline CDR1 is KGHDR and CDR2 SFDVKD. Trimming took off 5 bases at V and 0 bases at J, with 18 bases between the two ends. CDR3 length: 17 amino acids.

The CDR3 loop is CASSPAPLPNEQFF. The CDR3 nucleotides read TGCGCCAGCAGCCCCGCACCCCTACCTAATGAGCAGTTCTTC. This sequence joins TRBV5-1 and TRBJ2-1; no reliable D call. CDR1 is SGHRS, CDR2 YFSETQ, per germline. This CDR3 has 14 residues. Deletions cut 4 bases from V and 7 bases from J, with 15 bases between.

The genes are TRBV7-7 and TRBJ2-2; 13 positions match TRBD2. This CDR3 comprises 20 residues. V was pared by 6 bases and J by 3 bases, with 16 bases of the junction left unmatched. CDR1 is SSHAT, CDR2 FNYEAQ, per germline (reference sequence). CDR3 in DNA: TGTGCCAGCAGTTCAAGACTAGCGGGGGGACCGGGTCAGGACACCGGGGAGCTGTTTTTT. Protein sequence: CASSSRLAGGPGQDTGELFF.

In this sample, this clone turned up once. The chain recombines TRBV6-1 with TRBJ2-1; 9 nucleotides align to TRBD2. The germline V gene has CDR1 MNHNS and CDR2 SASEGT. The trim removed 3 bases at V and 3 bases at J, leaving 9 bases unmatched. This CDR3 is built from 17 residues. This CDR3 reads CASSEMGASGNYNEQFF. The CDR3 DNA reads TGTGCCAGCAGTGAGATGGGGGCTAGCGGGAACTACAATGAGCAGTTCTTC.

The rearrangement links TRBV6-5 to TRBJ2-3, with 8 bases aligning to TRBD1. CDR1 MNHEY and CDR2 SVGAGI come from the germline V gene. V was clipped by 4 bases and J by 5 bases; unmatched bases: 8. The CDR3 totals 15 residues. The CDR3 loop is CASSFLTGAVDTQYF. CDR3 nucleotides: TGTGCCAGCAGTTTCTTGACAGGGGCGGTAGATACGCAGTATTTT.

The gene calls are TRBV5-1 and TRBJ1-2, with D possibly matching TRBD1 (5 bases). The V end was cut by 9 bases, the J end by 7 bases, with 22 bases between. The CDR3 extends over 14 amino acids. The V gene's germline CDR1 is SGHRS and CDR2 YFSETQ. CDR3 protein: CATKEDSSYTGYTF. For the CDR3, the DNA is TGCGCCACCAAAGAAGACAGTTCTTACACTGGCTACACCTTC.

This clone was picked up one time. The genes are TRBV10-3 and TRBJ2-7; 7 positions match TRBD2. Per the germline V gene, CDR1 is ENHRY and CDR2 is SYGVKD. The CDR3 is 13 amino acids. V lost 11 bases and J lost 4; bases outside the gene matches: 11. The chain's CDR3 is CAAGLAVFYEQYF. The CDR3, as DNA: TGTGCCGCCGGGCTAGCGGTTTTTTACGAGCAGTACTTC.

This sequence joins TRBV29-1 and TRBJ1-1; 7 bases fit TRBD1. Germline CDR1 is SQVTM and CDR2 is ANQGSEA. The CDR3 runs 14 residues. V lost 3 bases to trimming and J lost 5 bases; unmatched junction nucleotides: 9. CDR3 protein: CSVDKLGGRTEAFF. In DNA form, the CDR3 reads TGCAGCGTTGACAAATTAGGGGGCCGTACTGAAGCTTTCTTT.

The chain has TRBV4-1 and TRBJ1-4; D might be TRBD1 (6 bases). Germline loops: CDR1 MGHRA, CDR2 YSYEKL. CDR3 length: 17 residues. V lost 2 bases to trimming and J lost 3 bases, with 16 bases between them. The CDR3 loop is CASSQSLVGAANEKLFF. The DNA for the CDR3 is TGCGCCAGCAGCCAATCCCTTGTGGGGGCTGCTAATGAAAAACTGTTTTTT.

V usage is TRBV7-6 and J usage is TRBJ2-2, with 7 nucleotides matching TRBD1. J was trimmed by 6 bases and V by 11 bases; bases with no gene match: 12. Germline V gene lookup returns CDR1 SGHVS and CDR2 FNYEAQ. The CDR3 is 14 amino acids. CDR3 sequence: CALGGEQGPGELFF. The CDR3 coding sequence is TGTGCCCTCGGTGGGGAACAGGGGCCCGGGGAGCTGTTTTTT.